This T cell receptor (beta chain) emerged from a study of blood T cell repertoires in COVID-19 (TCRdb year 2020). Turning to the overall study: The collaborator samples originated in the United States, Italy and Spain and spanned the acute and convalescent phases of COVID-19. Nearly every sample came with metadata listing a de-identified subject ID, COVID-19 status, age in years and sex. Where available, HLA class I and class II types were taken from metadata supplied by the sample provider and were not determined by assay-based typing. The prospective study material was composed of cDNA or gDNA derived from T cells, B-cell-depleted T cells, or PBMCs. The samples were drawn from two sources: the first 160 participants of the ongoing ImmuneRACE study, and 950 to 1,500 subjects contributed by 6 global collaborators. The repertoires were made available in a free public database intended to serve as a resource for research on the immune response to SARS-CoV-2. Subjects who had been exposed to COVID-19, were actively infected with it, or had recovered from it provided the deeply sampled blood TCRbeta repertoires that made up the dataset.

Concerning this clone itself: No antigen is known for it. No base qualities exist here, and no much larger clone lies one base off it.

The collaborating institutions used their own protocols to collect whole blood in K2EDTA tubes. For TCRbeta analysis, collaborators shipped samples in one of three forms: frozen whole blood, isolated PBMCs, or DNA extracted from either of those sample types. The immunoSEQ Assay, a bias-controlled multiplex PCR, was used to amplify TCRbeta CDR3 regions from genomic DNA. The authors' analysis ran thus. Nucleated cell counts per sample were estimated from amplification of reference gene primers within the assay. To quantify the absolute abundance of each unique TCRbeta CDR3 rearrangement, sequence reads were collapsed and filtered. For each sample, productive Simpson clonality was calculated by taking the square root of Simpson's diversity index across productive rearrangements. In its TCRdb copy, this immuneACCESS table keeps in-frame sequences only and misses some clones. Where compared with another copy, unresolved V genes explain less than half of these, and the others have no known cause. Clone size and V and J calls were adopted from that table, with D and trimming inferred from the DNA. Counted in this sample were about 59,000 clones; 90% of them appeared once. 15% to 20% of the sample lies in the top ten.

Here is what the overall study found, with its caveats: The amount of clinical and demographic metadata varied by source and participant and was provided uncurated.

The CDR3 sequence holds 16 residues, the cysteine and phenylalanine included. Solely the CDR3 DNA is kept, with 48 bases framed from the first base. Here V drops 0 bases and J drops 5 bases, and the junction holds 4 bases not matched to any gene. As encoded in the germline V gene (reference sequence), CDR1 is LNHNV while CDR2 is YYDKDF. The chain is assembled from TRBV15 and TRBJ2-1, and TRBD1 matches 10 of the central bases. The material sequenced was peripheral blood. This sequence was found in a man older than 75 with acute or convalescent COVID-19. CDR3 loop: CATSRDRGTGDNEQFF. The nucleotide sequence reads TGTGCCACCAGCAGAGATCGCGGGACAGGGGACAATGAGCAGTTCTTC.